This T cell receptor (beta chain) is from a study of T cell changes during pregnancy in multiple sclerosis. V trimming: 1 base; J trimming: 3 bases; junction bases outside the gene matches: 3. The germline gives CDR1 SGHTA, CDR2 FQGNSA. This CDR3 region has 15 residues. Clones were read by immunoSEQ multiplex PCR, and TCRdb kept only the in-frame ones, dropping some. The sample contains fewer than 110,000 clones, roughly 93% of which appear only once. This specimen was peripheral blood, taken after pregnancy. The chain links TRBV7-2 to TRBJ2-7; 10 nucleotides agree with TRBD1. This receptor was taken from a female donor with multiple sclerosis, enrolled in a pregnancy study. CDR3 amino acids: CASSLGGTGDYEQYF. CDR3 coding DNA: TGTGCCAGCAGCTTAGGTGGGACAGGGGACTACGAGCAGTACTTC.